The 18 T cell receptor beta chains below were found in one sample sequenced in a study of preoperative IRX-2 immunotherapy in early breast cancer. The treatment here: preoperative locoregional IRX-2 cytokine immunotherapy. Clones were sequenced by immunoSEQ multiplex PCR, and TCRdb holds only the in-frame ones, with some missing. Of more than 20,000 clones listed, around 90% are singletons. The sample here was tumor tissue, taken after IRX-2 immunotherapy. The receptors stem from a human donor with breast cancer.

This chain connects TRBV27 to TRBJ2-4; perhaps TRBD1 as D (6 bases). Trimming took off 5 bases at V and 7 bases at J, with 18 bases between the two ends. This CDR3 comprises 15 residues. Germline V gene lookup returns CDR1 MNHEY and CDR2 SMNVEV (reference sequence). The CDR3 DNA sequence: TGTGCCAGCAGTCCCCAGACAGGCCTGGGGAACATTCAGTACTTC. Amino acid sequence: CASSPQTGLGNIQYF.

The chain is built from TRBV7-6 and TRBJ2-5; TRBD1 matches 11 bases. The CDR3 covers 17 residues. Germline V gives CDR1 SGHVS, CDR2 FNYEAQ. V lost 3 bases, J lost 2 bases, and 8 bases stayed unmatched. Here the CDR3 DNA reads TGTGCCAGCAGCTTGCGACACGGGACAGGGGGACAAGAGACCCAGTACTTC. Protein: CASSLRHGTGGQETQYF.

The chain is built from TRBV6-5 and TRBJ1-2, with a tentative D call TRBD1 (5 bases). The germline V gene has CDR1 MNHEY and CDR2 SVGAGI. V dropped 5 bases and J dropped 1 base, with 14 bases sitting between them. The CDR3 totals 15 residues. This CDR3 is CASSIYGGFNYGYTF. The CDR3 region has the DNA TGTGCCAGCAGTATATATGGGGGATTTAACTATGGCTACACCTTC.

This chain links TRBV7-6 with TRBJ1-3; D ambiguous. The CDR3 has 14 residues. Germline loops: CDR1 SGHVS, CDR2 FNYEAQ. V lost 1 base to trimming and J lost 4 bases, with 8 bases between them. The CDR3 region is CASSLGVLGNTIYF. DNA of the CDR3: TGTGCCAGCAGCTTAGGAGTGTTGGGAAACACCATATATTTT.

The chain employs TRBV29-1 and TRBJ2-7, with TRBD1 matching over 9 bases. The CDR3 runs to 14 residues. The V and J ends lost 4 bases and 3 bases, in that order; junction bases with no gene match: 7. The V gene's germline CDR1 is SQVTM and CDR2 ANQGSEA. CDR3 sequence (DNA): TGCAGCGTTGCCCCCGGGACAGGGAGCTACGAGCAGTACTTC. It encodes CSVAPGTGSYEQYF.

The DNA of the CDR3 is TGTGCCAGTAAAACACTCCCGGGACAGGGGACCAACTATGGCTACACCTTC. Protein product: CASKTLPGQGTNYGYTF. The chain recombines TRBV19 with TRBJ1-2; 10 bases fit TRBD1. J was trimmed by 2 bases and V by 7 bases; bases with no gene match: 13. Germline V CDR1 and CDR2: LNHDA, SQIVND (reference sequence). This CDR3 has 17 amino acids. The variable domain in full, completed from reference TRBV19 and TRBJ1-2, reads DGGITQSPKYLFRKEGQNVTLSCEQNLNHDAMYWYRQDPGQGLRLIYYSQIVNDFQKGDIAEGYSVSREKKESFPLTVTSAQKNPTAFYLCASKTLPGQGTNYGYTFGSGTRLTVV.

The chain links TRBV14 to TRBJ2-1; tentative D call: TRBD2 (6 bases). The CDR3 is 16 amino acids. V was clipped by 4 bases and J by 8 bases, with 21 bases between them. The germline gives CDR1 SGHDN, CDR2 FVKESK. DNA for the CDR3: TGTGCCAGCAGCCCTAGCGCCCTCCTCCTTGGGGATGAGCAGTTCTTC. This encodes CASSPSALLLGDEQFF.

The V and J genes are TRBV5-4 and TRBJ2-1; no definite D call. The germline V and J ends were trimmed by 0 bases and 2 bases, with 9 bases remaining between them. Germline loops: CDR1 SGHNT, CDR2 YYREEE (reference sequence). The CDR3 has 15 residues. The CDR3 is CASSLGGATYNEQFF. CDR3 sequence (DNA): TGTGCCAGCAGCTTGGGGGGTGCAACCTACAATGAGCAGTTCTTC.

The CDR3 bases are TGTGCCAGCAGCCTCCAGACAGACTTTAATTCACCCCTCCACTTT. Amino acids: CASSLQTDFNSPLHF. The rearrangement joins TRBV7-6 to TRBJ1-6, with D possibly TRBD1 on 5 matching bases. CDR1 and CDR2 from the germline V gene are SGHVS and FNYEAQ. The CDR3 is made up of 15 amino acids. Between the trimmed V and J ends, which lost 5 bases and 6 bases, there was a span of 14 bases.

The chain links TRBV7-2 to TRBJ2-1; a weak D match, TRBD2 (5 bases). CDR3 length: 15 residues. Trimming stripped 2 bases from V and 4 bases from J, with 12 bases between. Germline values: CDR1 SGHTA, CDR2 FQGNSA. The CDR3 coding sequence is TGTGCCAGCAGCTTAAGCGGAACTAATTACAATGAGCAGTTCTTC. Translated: CASSLSGTNYNEQFF.

The chain carries TRBV7-2 and TRBJ2-6, with TRBD1 matching over 9 bases. CDR1 and CDR2 from the germline V gene are SGHTA and FQGNSA. Trimming took 5 bases from V and 0 from J; bases not matched to a gene: 8. The CDR3 has 18 residues. This chain's CDR3 is CASSPEATGGSGANVLTF. For the CDR3, the DNA is TGTGCCAGCAGCCCAGAGGCGACAGGGGGCTCTGGGGCCAACGTCCTGACTTTC.

The chain employs TRBV7-2 and TRBJ2-1, with a possible D match to TRBD2 (5 bases). There are 16 residues in the CDR3. From germline, CDR1 is SGHTA and CDR2 FQGNSA. V lost 1 base to trimming and J lost 6 bases, with 16 bases between them. CDR3 DNA sequence: TGTGCCAGCAGCTTAGTGTCCCTAGCCGCGACCAATGAGCAGTTCTTC. It yields the protein CASSLVSLAATNEQFF.

This clone was counted a few times. This chain joins TRBV19 and TRBJ1-3; tentatively, D is TRBD1 (5 bases). Germline V lookup: CDR1 LNHDA, CDR2 SQIVND (reference sequence). V gave up 2 bases and J gave up 3 bases, with 8 bases separating them. The CDR3 length is 14 residues. The CDR3, as DNA: TGTGCCAGTAGTATACAGGGCGATGGAAACACCATATATTTT. Its protein is CASSIQGDGNTIYF.

This clone has just one count. The V and J genes are TRBV19 and TRBJ1-3; D is uncertain. Trimming left V 7 bases short and J 2 bases short, with 12 bases between. CDR1 is LNHDA and CDR2 is SQIVND in the germline V gene (reference sequence). The CDR3 has 14 amino acids. The CDR3 DNA reads TGTGCCAGTAACCCCGGCACAGCTGGAAACACCATATATTTT. Amino acid sequence: CASNPGTAGNTIYF.

The rearrangement uses TRBV5-4 and TRBJ2-5; D is possibly TRBD1 (6 bases). Germline V gene data show CDR1 as SGHNT and CDR2 as YYREEE (reference sequence). The CDR3 consists of 13 residues. Trimming took 4 bases from V and 5 from J, leaving 12 bases between them. The CDR3 spells CASSVQGIETQYF. For the CDR3, the DNA is TGTGCCAGCAGCGTCCAGGGGATTGAGACCCAGTACTTC.

The chain links TRBV6-5 to TRBJ1-2, with TRBD1 matching over 9 bases. The trim removed 0 bases at V and 8 bases at J, leaving 10 bases unmatched. This CDR3 is built from 16 residues. Germline lookup yields CDR1 MNHEY and CDR2 SVGAGI. The CDR3 here is CASSYSWTGDVRGYTF. CDR3 bases: TGTGCCAGCAGTTACTCGTGGACAGGGGACGTCAGGGGCTACACCTTC.

This chain joins TRBV14 and TRBJ1-1; no firm D call. Trimming cost V 0 bases and J 8 bases, with 10 bases left between them. The CDR3 is made up of 13 amino acids. Per germline, CDR1 SGHDN and CDR2 FVKESK. The CDR3 here is CASSQDNKIEAFF. The DNA for the CDR3 is TGTGCCAGCAGCCAAGATAACAAGATAGAAGCTTTCTTT.

This chain joins TRBV6-1 and TRBJ1-1, with unresolved D. Trimming left V 6 bases short and J 3 bases short, with 14 bases between. The V gene's germline CDR1 is MNHNS and CDR2 SASEGT. CDR3 length: 14 residues. The DNA for the CDR3 is TGTGCCAGCAGCAACCCGGGGAGGGACACTGAAGCTTTCTTT. Protein: CASSNPGRDTEAFF.